This T cell receptor (beta chain) was recorded in a study of cytomegalovirus exposure and HLA in healthy donors. Study observations and caveats: Subsequent analysis revealed that first-cohort TCR clusters tended to co-occur in the 120 or so validation repertoires. Researchers counted some 150 TCR beta chains as cytomegalovirus-associated.

Using immunoSEQ multiplex PCR, the repertoire was profiled, and TCRdb retains in-frame clones only, with some absent. The profile shows some 170,000 clones, 85% to 90% of them singletons. A note on this clone: Its specificity is not known.

Per the germline V gene, CDR1 is MNHEY and CDR2 is SVGAGI. Trimming cost V 6 bases and J 5 bases; bases outside gene matches: 6. CDR3 length: 14 amino acids. The sample comprised PBMCs. The chain joins TRBV6-5 to TRBJ2-1; TRBD1 matches at 8 bases. The sequence was obtained from a man aged 18 to 30 in good health and CMV-seropositive. CDR3 amino acids: CASSKGQGHNEQFF. CDR3 DNA: TGTGCCAGCAGCAAAGGACAGGGCCACAATGAGCAGTTCTTC.